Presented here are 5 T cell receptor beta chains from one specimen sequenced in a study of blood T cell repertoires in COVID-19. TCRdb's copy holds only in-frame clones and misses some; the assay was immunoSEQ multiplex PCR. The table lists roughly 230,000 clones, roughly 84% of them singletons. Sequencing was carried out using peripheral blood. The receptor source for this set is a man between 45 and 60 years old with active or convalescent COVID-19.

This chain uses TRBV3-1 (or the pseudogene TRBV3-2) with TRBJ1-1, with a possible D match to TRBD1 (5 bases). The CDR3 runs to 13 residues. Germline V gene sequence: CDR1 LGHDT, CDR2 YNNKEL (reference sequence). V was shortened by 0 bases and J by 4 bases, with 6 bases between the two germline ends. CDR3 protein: CASSQDRVTEAFF. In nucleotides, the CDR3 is TGTGCCAGCAGCCAAGACAGGGTCACTGAAGCTTTCTTT.

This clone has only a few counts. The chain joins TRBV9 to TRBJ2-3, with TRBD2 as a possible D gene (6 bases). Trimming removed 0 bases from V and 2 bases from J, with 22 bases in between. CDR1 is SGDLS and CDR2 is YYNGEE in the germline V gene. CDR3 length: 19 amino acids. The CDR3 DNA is TGTGCCAGCAGCGTAGTCGGCGGGGCGAATCTTCTCCCCACAGATACGCAGTATTTT. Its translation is CASSVVGGANLLPTDTQYF.

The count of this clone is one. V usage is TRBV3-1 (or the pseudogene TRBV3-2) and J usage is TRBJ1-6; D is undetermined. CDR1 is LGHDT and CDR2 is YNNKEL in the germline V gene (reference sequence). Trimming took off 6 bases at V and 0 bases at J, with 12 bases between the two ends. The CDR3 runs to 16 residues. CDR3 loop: CASSQTLSSYNSPLHF. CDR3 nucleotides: TGTGCCAGCAGTCAGACACTGAGCTCCTATAATTCACCCCTCCACTTT.

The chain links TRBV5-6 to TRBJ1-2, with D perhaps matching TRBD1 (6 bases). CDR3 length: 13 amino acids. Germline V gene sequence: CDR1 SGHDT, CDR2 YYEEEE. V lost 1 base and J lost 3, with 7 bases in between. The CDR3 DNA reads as TGTGCCAGCAGCTTGAACAGGGACTATGGCTACACCTTC. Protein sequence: CASSLNRDYGYTF.

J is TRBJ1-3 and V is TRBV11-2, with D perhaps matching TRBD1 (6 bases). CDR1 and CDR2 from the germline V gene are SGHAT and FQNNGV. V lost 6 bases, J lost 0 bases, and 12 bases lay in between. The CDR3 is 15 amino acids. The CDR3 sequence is CASRPTGSSGNTIYF. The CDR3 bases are TGTGCCAGCAGACCTACAGGGAGCTCTGGAAACACCATATATTTT.